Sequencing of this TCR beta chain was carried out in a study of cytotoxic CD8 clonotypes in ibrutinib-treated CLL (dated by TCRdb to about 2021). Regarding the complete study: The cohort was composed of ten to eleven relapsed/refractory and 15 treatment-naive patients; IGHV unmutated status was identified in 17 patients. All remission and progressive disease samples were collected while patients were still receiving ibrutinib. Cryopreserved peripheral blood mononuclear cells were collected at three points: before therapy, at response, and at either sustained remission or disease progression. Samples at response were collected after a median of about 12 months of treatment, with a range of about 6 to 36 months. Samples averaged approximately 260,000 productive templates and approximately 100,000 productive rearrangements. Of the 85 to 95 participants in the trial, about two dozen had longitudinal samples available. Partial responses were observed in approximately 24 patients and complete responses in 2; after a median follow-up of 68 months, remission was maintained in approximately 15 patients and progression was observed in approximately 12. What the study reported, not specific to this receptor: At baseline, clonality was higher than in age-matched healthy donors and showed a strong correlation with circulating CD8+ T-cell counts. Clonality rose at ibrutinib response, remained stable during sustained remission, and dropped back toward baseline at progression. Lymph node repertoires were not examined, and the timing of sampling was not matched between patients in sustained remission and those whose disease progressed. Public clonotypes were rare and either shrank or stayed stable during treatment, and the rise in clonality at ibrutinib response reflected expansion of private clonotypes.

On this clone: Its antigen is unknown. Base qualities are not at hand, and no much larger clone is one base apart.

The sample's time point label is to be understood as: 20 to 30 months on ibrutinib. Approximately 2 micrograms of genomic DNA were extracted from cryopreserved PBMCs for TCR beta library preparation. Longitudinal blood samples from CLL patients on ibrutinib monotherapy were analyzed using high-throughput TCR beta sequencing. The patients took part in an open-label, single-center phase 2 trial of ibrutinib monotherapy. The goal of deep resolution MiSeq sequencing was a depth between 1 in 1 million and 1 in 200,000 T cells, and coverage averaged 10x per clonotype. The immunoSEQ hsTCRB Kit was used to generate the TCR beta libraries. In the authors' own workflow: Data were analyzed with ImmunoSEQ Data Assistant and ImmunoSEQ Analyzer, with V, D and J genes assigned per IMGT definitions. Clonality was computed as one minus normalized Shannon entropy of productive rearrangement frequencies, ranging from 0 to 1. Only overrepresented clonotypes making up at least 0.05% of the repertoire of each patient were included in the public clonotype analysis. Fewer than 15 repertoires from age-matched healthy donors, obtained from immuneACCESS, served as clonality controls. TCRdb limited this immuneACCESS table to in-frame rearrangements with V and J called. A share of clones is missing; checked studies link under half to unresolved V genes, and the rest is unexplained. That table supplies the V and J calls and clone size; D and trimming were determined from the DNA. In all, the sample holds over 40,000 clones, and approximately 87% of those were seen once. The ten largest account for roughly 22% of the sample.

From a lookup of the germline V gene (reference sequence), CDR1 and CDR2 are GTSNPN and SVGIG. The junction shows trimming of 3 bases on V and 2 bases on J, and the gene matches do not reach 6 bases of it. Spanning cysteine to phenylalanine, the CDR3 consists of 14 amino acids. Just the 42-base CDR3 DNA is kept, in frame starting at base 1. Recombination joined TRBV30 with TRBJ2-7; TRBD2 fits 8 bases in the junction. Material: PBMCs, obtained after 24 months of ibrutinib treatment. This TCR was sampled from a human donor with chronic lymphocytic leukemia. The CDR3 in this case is CAWRTGGVAYEQYF. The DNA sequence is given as TGTGCCTGGAGAACGGGGGGGGTTGCCTACGAGCAGTACTTC.